This TCR beta chain came from a study of long-term antiretroviral therapy in people with HIV. Whole-study context: Earliest sampling preceded the 2015 immediate-ART recommendation by about a decade. Findings and limits, study-wide: Specimen acquisition occurred between the mid-2000s and the late 2010s, potentially under older ART regimens. Despite increasing after ART, diversity remained lower than that of transplant donor controls.

Turning to this clone: As yet, its antigen is unknown.

Runs used v3.0 of the immunoSEQ assay and were done at survey level. The assay was immunoSEQ multiplex PCR, and TCRdb's table has in-frame clones only and misses some. This table has about 28,000 clones, about 82% appearing once. Germline CDR1 LGHNT, CDR2 FRNRAP. The CDR3 is 14 amino acids. V lost 8 bases to trimming and J lost 4 bases; unmatched junction nucleotides: 6. The receptor was isolated from a woman aged 30 to 39 with HIV. Source: unsorted PBMCs, taken 0.8 years after starting antiretroviral therapy. This chain connects TRBV12-5 to TRBJ1-4; the match to TRBD1 covers 8 bases. The CDR3 DNA sequence: TGTGCTAGTAGCCAGGGGGCTAATAATGAAAAACTGTTTTTT. It specifies CASSQGANNEKLFF.